This entry describes one T cell receptor beta chain. Its antigen remains unknown. Only CD45RO-negative cells positively selected for CCR7 counted as naive CD8 cells, so terminally differentiated effector memory CD45RA+ cells were excluded. The entry originates in a study of shared clonotypes between healthy human individuals. Whole-study findings and limits: Sampling covered blood only; tissue repertoires likely differ. A limitation of the genetic and exposure-history diversity represented arose from few donors. The naive CD4 repertoires of several donors were compared, and approximately 5% of clonotypes were shared.

Samples underwent the assay at deep level. Produced via immunoSEQ multiplex PCR; TCRdb's table is partial and in-frame only. The sample lists about 1,900,000 clones; around 96% were seen once. Looked up from germline, CDR1 is SNHLY and CDR2 is FYNNEI. V was shortened by 7 bases and J by 3 bases, with 10 bases between the two germline ends. CDR3 length: 12 amino acids. This receptor was obtained from a man between 18 and 35 years old in good health. The rearrangement links TRBV2 to TRBJ2-7; D is perhaps TRBD2 (5 bases). The sequenced sample consisted of naive CD8+ T cells sorted from blood. The CDR3 DNA reads as TGTGCCAGCACAGACGGGAACTACGAGCAGTACTTC. It codes for CASTDGNYEQYF.